This TCR beta chain emerged from a study of blood T cell repertoires in COVID-19. About the study: Acute and convalescent COVID-19 samples came from the United States, Italy and Spain. PBMCs, B-cell-depleted T cells, or T cells were the source of the cDNA or gDNA that made up the material.

Germline CDR1 is LGHNA and CDR2 is YNFKEQ. The CDR3 covers 16 residues. V was cut by 0 bases and J by 5 bases, with 16 bases left in between. In the study's own analysis: Quantification of nucleated cells was approximated via reference gene primer amplification. The repertoire was sequenced with immunoSEQ multiplex PCR; TCRdb's copy has only in-frame clones and lacks some. The V and J calls and clone size were taken over from that table, and D and trimming were inferred from the DNA. The table includes more than 200,000 clones, 80% to 90% detected once. Seattle participants joined during active infection and were tracked over time.

The receptor was isolated from a woman aged 80 or over with COVID-19, enrolled during active disease. The chain uses TRBV4-2 and TRBJ1-2; D ambiguous. The material sequenced was peripheral blood. DNA for the CDR3: TGTGCCAGCAGCCAAGATAATATAGAACCGTCGTATGGCTACACCTTC. Its protein product is CASSQDNIEPSYGYTF.